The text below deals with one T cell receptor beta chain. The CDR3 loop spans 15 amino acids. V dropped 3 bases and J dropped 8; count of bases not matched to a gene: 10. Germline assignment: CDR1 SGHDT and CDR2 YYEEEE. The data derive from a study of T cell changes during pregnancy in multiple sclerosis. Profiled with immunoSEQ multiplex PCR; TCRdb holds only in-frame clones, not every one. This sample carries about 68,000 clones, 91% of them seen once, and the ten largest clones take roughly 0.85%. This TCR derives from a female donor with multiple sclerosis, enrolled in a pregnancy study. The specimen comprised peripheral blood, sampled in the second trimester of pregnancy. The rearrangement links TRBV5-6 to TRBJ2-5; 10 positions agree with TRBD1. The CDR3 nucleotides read TGTGCCAGCAGCTCGCGACAGGGGGCGGTGGAAACCCAGTACTTC. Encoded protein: CASSSRQGAVETQYF.